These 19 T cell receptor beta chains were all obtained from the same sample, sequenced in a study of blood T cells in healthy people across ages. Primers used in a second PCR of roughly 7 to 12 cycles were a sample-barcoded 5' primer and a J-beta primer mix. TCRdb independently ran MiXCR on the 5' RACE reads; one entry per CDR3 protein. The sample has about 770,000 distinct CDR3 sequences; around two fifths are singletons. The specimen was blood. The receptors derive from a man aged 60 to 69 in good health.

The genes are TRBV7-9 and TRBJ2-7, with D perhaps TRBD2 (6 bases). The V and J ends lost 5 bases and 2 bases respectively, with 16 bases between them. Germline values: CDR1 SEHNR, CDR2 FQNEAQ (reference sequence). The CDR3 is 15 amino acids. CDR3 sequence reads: CASSPPRGGTYEQYF. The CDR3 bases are TGTGCCAGCAGCCCCCCTCGGGGCGGGACCTACGAGCAGTACTTC.

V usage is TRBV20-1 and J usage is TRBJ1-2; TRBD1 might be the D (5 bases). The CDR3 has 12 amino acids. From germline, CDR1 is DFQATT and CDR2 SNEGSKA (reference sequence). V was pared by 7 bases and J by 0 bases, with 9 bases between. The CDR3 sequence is CSVGTSNYGYTF. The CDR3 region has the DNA TGCAGTGTAGGGACTTCTAACTATGGCTACACCTTC.

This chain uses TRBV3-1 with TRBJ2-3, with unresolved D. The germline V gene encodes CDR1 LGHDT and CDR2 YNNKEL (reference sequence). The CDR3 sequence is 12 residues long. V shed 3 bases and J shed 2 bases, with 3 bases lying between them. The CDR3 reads CASSHATDTQYF. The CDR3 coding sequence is TGTGCCAGCAGCCACGCCACAGATACGCAGTATTTT.

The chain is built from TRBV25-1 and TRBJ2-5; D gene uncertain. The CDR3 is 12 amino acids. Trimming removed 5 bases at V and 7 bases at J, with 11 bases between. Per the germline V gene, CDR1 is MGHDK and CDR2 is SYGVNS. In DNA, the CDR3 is TGTGCCAGCAGTTGGGCTTACGGGACCCAGTACTTC. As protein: CASSWAYGTQYF.

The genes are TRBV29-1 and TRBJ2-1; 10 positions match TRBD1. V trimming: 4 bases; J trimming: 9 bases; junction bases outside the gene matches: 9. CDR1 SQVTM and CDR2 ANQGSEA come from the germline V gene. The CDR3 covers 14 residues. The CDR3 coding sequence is TGCAGCGTTGTGACGGACAGGGGGAGCTGTGAGCAGTTCTTC. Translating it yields CSVVTDRGSCEQFF.

CDR3 in amino acids: CASSSAGPAQETQYF. In nucleotides, the CDR3 is TGCGCCAGCAGCTCGGCAGGCCCAGCCCAGGAGACCCAGTACTTC. J is TRBJ2-5 and V is TRBV5-1; D ambiguous. CDR3 size: 15 residues. V was clipped by 3 bases and J by 5 bases, with 17 bases between them. Looked up from germline, CDR1 is SGHRS and CDR2 is YFSETQ.

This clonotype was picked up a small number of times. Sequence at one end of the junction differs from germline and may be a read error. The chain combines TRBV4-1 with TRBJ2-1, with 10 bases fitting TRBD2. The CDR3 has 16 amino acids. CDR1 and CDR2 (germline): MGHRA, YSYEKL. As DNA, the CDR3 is TGCGCCGGCAGCCAGATAGCGGGGGGTCTCTACAATGAGCAGTTCTTC. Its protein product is CAGSQIAGGLYNEQFF.

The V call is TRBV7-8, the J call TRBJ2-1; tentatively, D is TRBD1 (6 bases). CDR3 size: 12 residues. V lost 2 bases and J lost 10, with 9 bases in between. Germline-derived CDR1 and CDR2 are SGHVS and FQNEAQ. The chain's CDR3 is CASSLIDREQFF. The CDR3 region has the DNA TGTGCCAGCAGCTTAATTGACAGGGAGCAGTTCTTC.

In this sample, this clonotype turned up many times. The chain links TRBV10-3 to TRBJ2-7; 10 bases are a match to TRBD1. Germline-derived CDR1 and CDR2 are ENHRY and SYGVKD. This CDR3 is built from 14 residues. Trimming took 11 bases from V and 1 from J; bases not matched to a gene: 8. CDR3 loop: CASAGQGTSYEQYF. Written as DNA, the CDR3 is TGTGCCTCCGCGGGACAGGGGACTTCCTACGAGCAGTACTTC.

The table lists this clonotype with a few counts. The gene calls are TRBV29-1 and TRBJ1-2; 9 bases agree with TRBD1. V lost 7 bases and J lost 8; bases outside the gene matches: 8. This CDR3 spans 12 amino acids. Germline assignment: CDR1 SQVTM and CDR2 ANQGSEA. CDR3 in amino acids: CSAGQGMGGYTF. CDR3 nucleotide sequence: TGCAGCGCTGGACAGGGGATGGGGGGCTACACCTTC.

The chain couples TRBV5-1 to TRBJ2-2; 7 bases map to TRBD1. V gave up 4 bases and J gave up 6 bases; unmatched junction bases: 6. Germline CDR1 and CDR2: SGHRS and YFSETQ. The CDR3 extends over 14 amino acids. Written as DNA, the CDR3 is TGCGCCAGCAGCGAGAGACAGGGCGCCGGGGAGCTGTTTTTT. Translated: CASSERQGAGELFF.

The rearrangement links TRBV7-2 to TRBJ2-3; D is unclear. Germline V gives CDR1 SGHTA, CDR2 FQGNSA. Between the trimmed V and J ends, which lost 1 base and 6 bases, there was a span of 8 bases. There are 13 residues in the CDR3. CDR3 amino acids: CASSLDRPDTQYF. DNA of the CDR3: TGTGCCAGCAGCTTAGACCGGCCGGATACGCAGTATTTT.

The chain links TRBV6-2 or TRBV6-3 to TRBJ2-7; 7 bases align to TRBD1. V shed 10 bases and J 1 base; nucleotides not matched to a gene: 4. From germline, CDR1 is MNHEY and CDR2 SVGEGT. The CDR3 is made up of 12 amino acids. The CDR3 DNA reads TGTGCCACCCGGGACAGATCCTACGAGCAGTACTTC. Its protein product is CATRDRSYEQYF.

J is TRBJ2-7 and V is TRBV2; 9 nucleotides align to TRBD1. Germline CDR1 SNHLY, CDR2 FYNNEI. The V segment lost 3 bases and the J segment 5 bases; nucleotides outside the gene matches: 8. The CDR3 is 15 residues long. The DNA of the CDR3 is TGTGCCAGCAGTGAGGGACAGGGCCAGGTCCACGAGCAGTACTTC. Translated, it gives CASSEGQGQVHEQYF.

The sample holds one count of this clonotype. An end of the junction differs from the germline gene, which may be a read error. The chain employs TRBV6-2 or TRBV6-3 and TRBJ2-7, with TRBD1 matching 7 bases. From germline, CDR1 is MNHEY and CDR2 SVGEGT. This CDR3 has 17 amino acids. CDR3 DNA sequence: TGTGCCGGCAGTTCAACGTACCGGGACAGTCTTTTCTACGAGCAGTACTTC. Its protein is CAGSSTYRDSLFYEQYF.

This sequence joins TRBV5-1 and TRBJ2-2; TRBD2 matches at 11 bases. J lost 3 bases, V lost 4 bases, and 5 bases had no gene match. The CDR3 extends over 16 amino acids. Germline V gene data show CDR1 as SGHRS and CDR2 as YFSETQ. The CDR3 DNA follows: TGCGCCAGCAGCATTAGCGGGGGGGCCGACACCGGGGAGCTGTTTTTT. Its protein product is CASSISGGADTGELFF.

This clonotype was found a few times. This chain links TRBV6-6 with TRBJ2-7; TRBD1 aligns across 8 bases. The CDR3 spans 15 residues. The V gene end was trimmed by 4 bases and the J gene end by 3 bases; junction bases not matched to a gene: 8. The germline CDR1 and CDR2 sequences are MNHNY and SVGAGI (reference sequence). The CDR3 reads CASSSPGQGNYEQYF. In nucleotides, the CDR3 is TGTGCCAGCAGTTCCCCCGGACAGGGAAACTACGAGCAGTACTTC.

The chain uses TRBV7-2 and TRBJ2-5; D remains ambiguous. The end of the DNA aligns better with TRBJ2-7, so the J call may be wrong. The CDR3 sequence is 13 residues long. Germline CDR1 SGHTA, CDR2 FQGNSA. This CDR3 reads CASRDGVAYEQYF. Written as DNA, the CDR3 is TGTGCCAGCAGGGATGGGGTAGCCTACGAGCAGTACTTC.

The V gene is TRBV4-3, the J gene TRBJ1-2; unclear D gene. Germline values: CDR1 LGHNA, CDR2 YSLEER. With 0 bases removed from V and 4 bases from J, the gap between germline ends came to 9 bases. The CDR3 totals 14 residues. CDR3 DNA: TGCGCCAGCAGCCAAGATGGAGCAAGCTATGGCTACACCTTC. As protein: CASSQDGASYGYTF.